This is a list of T cell receptor beta chains from one sample in a study of shared clonotypes between healthy human individuals. Only in-frame clones appear in the TCRdb table, and some are missing; sequencing was by immunoSEQ multiplex PCR. The profile shows about 2,500,000 clones, roughly nine tenths of them singletons. Sequenced sample: naive CD4+ T cells sorted from blood. The receptor set was obtained from a man aged 18 to 29 in good health. Both conserved end residues are part of each CDR3. Each record gives: D gene, clone size, V gene, J gene, CDR3 DNA, CDR3 protein. A D gene is named only where the DNA matches it firmly. Clone size is stated in some rows and not others, as once, few, many or a class when expanded.

.	.	TRBV27	TRBJ2-6	TGTGCCAGCAGTTTATCGATCCCCTCTTTAGGCTCTGGGGCCAACGTCCTGACTTTC	CASSLSIPSLGSGANVLTF
TRBD2	.	TRBV5-1	TRBJ2-5	TGCGCCAGCAGCGCCGGACTAGTTCTCTCCGAGACCCAGTACTTC	CASSAGLVLSETQYF
TRBD1	.	TRBV30	TRBJ1-3	TGTGCCTGGCCTAAGGGACAGAAAAACACCATATATTTT	CAWPKGQKNTIYF
TRBD1	once	TRBV7-9	TRBJ1-2	TGTGCCAGCAGCTCGACCCAGGGGGACTATGGCTACACCTTC	CASSSTQGDYGYTF
TRBD2	.	TRBV6-5	TRBJ2-1	TGTGCCAGCAGGGGACTAGCGGGAGCTCCTGAGCAGTTCTTC	CASRGLAGAPEQFF
.	.	TRBV19	TRBJ1-1	TGTGCCAGTAGTATGAGACCTTTGGGCACTGAAGCTTTCTTT	CASSMRPLGTEAFF
.	.	TRBV7-8	TRBJ2-7	TGTGCCAGCAGCCAGGGGCAGTCCCGGGACGAGCAGTACTTC	CASSQGQSRDEQYF
.	.	TRBV9	TRBJ1-4	TGTGCCAGCAGCGAGACAGCCTATAGTGAAAAACTGTTTTTT	CASSETAYSEKLFF
.	once	TRBV5-1	TRBJ2-7	TGCGCCAGCAGCTTGGCCGGTACAGGCCTTACCTACGAGCAGTACTTC	CASSLAGTGLTYEQYF
TRBD1	.	TRBV5-5	TRBJ1-4	TGTGCCAGCAGCCTCGGGACAGGGAGCGAAAAACTGTTTTTT	CASSLGTGSEKLFF
.	.	TRBV6-1	TRBJ2-7	TGTGCCAGCAGTAGGACACCCCTCTACGAGCAGTACTTC	CASSRTPLYEQYF
TRBD2	.	TRBV5-1	TRBJ2-7	TGCGCCAGCAGCTTGAACCCTAGCGGGGATAGCTCCTACGAGCAGTACTTC	CASSLNPSGDSSYEQYF
.	.	TRBV7-2	TRBJ1-1	TGTGCCAGCAGCTCGACAGTGAACACTGAAGCTTTCTTT	CASSSTVNTEAFF
TRBD2	.	TRBV5-4	TRBJ2-5	TGTGCCAGCAGCTTGCTAGCGGGAGGGCTGGAGACCCAGTACTTC	CASSLLAGGLETQYF
TRBD2	.	TRBV6-5	TRBJ2-7	TGTGCCAGCAGCACTAGCGGGGGGACCTACGAGCAGTACTTC	CASSTSGGTYEQYF
.	.	TRBV6-1	TRBJ1-2	TGTGCCAGCAGTGAAGCAGGCAGGGTTTATGGCTACACCTTC	CASSEAGRVYGYTF
.	.	TRBV6-1	TRBJ1-5	TGTGCCAGCAGTGAAACGTGGGGGCCTCAGCCCCAGCATTTT	CASSETWGPQPQHF
.	.	TRBV5-1	TRBJ2-1	TGCGCCAGCAGCTTGGGTGGACCGCCATTAGATGAGCAGTTCTTC	CASSLGGPPLDEQFF
TRBD1	.	TRBV19	TRBJ1-1	TGTGCCAGCCAGGGGGGGGGCCGGGCTGAAGCTTTCTTT	CASQGGGRAEAFF
.	once	TRBV7-6	TRBJ1-4	TGTGCCAGCAGCTTATTTGGGCGGTCTAATGAAAAACTGTTTTTT	CASSLFGRSNEKLFF
.	once	TRBV7-8	TRBJ1-1	TGTGCCAGCAGCTTAGAGGGGCTCGGTGACACTGAAGCTTTCTTT	CASSLEGLGDTEAFF
.	.	TRBV5-4	TRBJ2-1	TGTGCCAGCAGCTTGGGGGGTAGCAGGAGCTCCTACAATGAGCAGTTCTTC	CASSLGGSRSSYNEQFF
.	.	TRBV18	TRBJ1-5	TGTGCCAGCTCACCTACAGGGAAACAGCCCCAGCATTTT	CASSPTGKQPQHF
TRBD2	.	TRBV30	TRBJ2-7	TGTGCCTCGGGGGGCTCCTACGAGCAGTACTTC	CASGGSYEQYF
.	.	TRBV5-1	TRBJ1-2	TGCGCCAGCAGCTTGGATAGGAACTATGGCTACACCTTC	CASSLDRNYGYTF
.	once	TRBV6-1	TRBJ2-5	TGTGCCAGCAGTGAAATCCCAAACAGTTTACAAGAGACCCAGTACTTC	CASSEIPNSLQETQYF
TRBD1	.	TRBV6-5	TRBJ1-5	TGTGCCAGCAGTTATCGCAGGGGGCCCAATCAGCCCCAGCATTTT	CASSYRRGPNQPQHF
.	.	TRBV27	TRBJ2-4	TGTGCCAGCAGTTTACGGTTCCCCGGACACGAAGCCAAAAACATTCAGTACTTC	CASSLRFPGHEAKNIQYF
TRBD2	.	TRBV19	TRBJ2-3	TGTGCCAGTGTCCGGGGTAGCGGGGGGACAGATACGCAGTATTTT	CASVRGSGGTDTQYF
TRBD1	.	TRBV2	TRBJ1-2	TGTGCCAGCAGGGTAACAGGGGGCGTAAGGTATGGCTACACCTTC	CASRVTGGVRYGYTF
TRBD2	once	TRBV27	TRBJ2-7	TGTGCCAGCGGGTTCGGCGGGAGAGTAAACGAGCAGTACTTC	CASGFGGRVNEQYF
.	.	TRBV28	TRBJ1-2	TGTGCCAGCAGTTTAAGGGACCGAGGCTACACCTTC	CASSLRDRGYTF
TRBD2	.	TRBV27	TRBJ2-3	TGTGCCACCCGGGGGGCGGGGGGCATGAATACGCAGTATTTT	CATRGAGGMNTQYF
.	.	TRBV7-9	TRBJ1-1	TGTGCCAGCAGCGCCGGGACGCAGAACACTGAAGCTTTCTTT	CASSAGTQNTEAFF
.	.	TRBV4-3	TRBJ2-2	TGCGCCAGCAGCCAAGTAGCGGTACTAGTTACCTACGCGAACACCGGGGAGCTGTTTTTT	CASSQVAVLVTYANTGELFF
TRBD2	.	TRBV10-1	TRBJ2-7	TGCGCCAGCAGTGAGCCTCTCGGGCTAGCGGTCCACTACGAGCAGTACTTC	CASSEPLGLAVHYEQYF
TRBD2	.	TRBV6-1	TRBJ2-1	TGTGCCAGCAGTGAAGAGTATAGACTAGCGGGGTTTGATGAGCAGTTCTTC	CASSEEYRLAGFDEQFF
.	.	TRBV7-9	TRBJ1-2	TGTGCCAGCAGCTTACGAGAGCGGCGGGGTGGCAGGGCTGAGGCGGGCTACACCTTC	CASSLRERRGGRAEAGYTF
.	.	TRBV7-9	TRBJ1-3	TGTGCCAGCAGCTTAGGGGGTCCTGGAAACACCATATATTTT	CASSLGGPGNTIYF
.	few	TRBV30	TRBJ1-1	TGTGCCTGGAGCGGGGGAGGGACTGAAGCTTTCTTT	CAWSGGGTEAFF
.	.	TRBV28	TRBJ1-4	TGTGCCAGCAAAACAACTAATGAAAAACTGTTTTTT	CASKTTNEKLFF
.	.	TRBV2	TRBJ2-2	TGTGCCAGCAGTGAAGCTGACAGACGGAACACCGGGGAGCTGTTTTTT	CASSEADRRNTGELFF
.	.	TRBV4-3	TRBJ1-1	TGCGCCAGCAGCCAAGAAGCGGGGTCCCCTGAAGCTTTCTTT	CASSQEAGSPEAFF